This T cell receptor (beta chain) was obtained from a study of blood T cell repertoires in COVID-19. Whole-study context: T cells, B-cell-depleted T cells, or PBMCs supplied cDNA or gDNA.

The junction had 4 bases not matched to a gene; V was cut back by 2 bases and J by 0 bases. Germline lookup yields CDR1 PRHDT and CDR2 FYEKMQ (reference sequence). The CDR3 length is 15 residues. Those who participated ranged in age from 18 to 89 years and resided in 24 US areas. For recovered donors of Cohort 3, there were two negative PCRs, clearance, or symptom resolution. Original handling: Using reference gene primer amplification, nucleated cell counts were estimated. The table came from immunoSEQ multiplex PCR; TCRdb's copy has only in-frame clones and leaves some out. From that table come the V and J calls and clone size; the DNA was used to work out D and trimming. The sample contains over 150,000 clones, 87% of which appear only once.

The chain uses TRBV13 and TRBJ2-7, with 7 bases matching TRBD2. The sample comprised PBMCs or T cells enriched from blood (not recorded which). This clonotype was obtained from a young woman who had recovered from COVID-19. The CDR3 reads CASSLKGGSSYEQYF. As DNA, the CDR3 is TGTGCCAGCAGCTTAAAGGGCGGGAGCTCCTACGAGCAGTACTTC.